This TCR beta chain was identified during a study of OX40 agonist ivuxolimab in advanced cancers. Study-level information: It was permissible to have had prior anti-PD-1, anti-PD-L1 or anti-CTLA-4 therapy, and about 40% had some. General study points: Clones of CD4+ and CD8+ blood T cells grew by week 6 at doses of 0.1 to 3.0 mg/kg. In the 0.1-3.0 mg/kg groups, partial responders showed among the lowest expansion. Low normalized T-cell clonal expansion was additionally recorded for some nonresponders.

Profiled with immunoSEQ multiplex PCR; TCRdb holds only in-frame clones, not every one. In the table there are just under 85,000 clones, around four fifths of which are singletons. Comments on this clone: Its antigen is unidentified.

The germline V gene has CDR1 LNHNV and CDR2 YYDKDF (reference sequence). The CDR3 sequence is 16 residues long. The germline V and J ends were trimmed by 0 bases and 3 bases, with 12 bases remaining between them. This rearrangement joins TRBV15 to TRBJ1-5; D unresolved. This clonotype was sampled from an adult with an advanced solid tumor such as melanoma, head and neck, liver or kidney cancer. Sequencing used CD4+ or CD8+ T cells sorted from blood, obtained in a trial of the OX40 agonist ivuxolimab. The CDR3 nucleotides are TGTGCCACCAGCAGAGATTGGACGGCCCCCAATCAGCCCCAGCATTTT. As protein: CATSRDWTAPNQPQHF.